This is a list of T cell receptor beta chains from one sample in a study of blood T cell repertoires in COVID-19. The table came from immunoSEQ multiplex PCR; TCRdb's copy has only in-frame clones and leaves some out. The sample shows 150,000 to 200,000 clones, around 85% of them seen only once. Sequencing input: peripheral blood. The receptor source for this set is a woman over 75 with acute or convalescent COVID-19. The CDR3 runs from the conserved cysteine through the conserved F or W. A D gene is named only where the DNA matches it firmly.

d_gene	v_gene	j_gene	CDR3aa
-	TRBV3-1/TRBV3-2	TRBJ2-5	CASSQGVGGQETQYF
TRBD1	TRBV6-5	TRBJ2-7	CASRRAGQAGEQYF
TRBD1	TRBV7-2	TRBJ2-1	CASSSGTGPWNEQFF
-	TRBV7-2	TRBJ1-6	CASSLATGNSPLHF
TRBD2	TRBV6-5	TRBJ2-1	CASSYSPSGAYDEQFF
TRBD2	TRBV10-3	TRBJ2-4	CAISEDGLAGQSKNIQYF
-	TRBV7-2	TRBJ1-2	CASSLDRGNDGYTF
-	TRBV18	TRBJ2-3	CASSRTAQGVVDTQYF
TRBD2	TRBV19	TRBJ2-7	CASKSGNSYEQYF
-	TRBV7-2	TRBJ2-7	CASSLGPGGRTYEQYF
TRBD2	TRBV6-2/TRBV6-3	TRBJ2-1	CASSYSIAGGYNEQFF
TRBD1	TRBV10-3	TRBJ2-2	CAISGGQGENTGELFF
-	TRBV4-1	TRBJ1-5	CASSQTEERQPQHF
TRBD2	TRBV5-5	TRBJ2-7	CASSLEPHAGGSYEQYF
TRBD2	TRBV4-2	TRBJ2-7	CASSQDEMGLAGGSEQYF
-	TRBV11-3	TRBJ1-3	CASSTFDSSGNTIYF
-	TRBV10-1	TRBJ1-2	CASSEAGDPYGYTF
TRBD2	TRBV2	TRBJ2-2	CASSELAGGYTGELFF
-	TRBV5-4	TRBJ2-3	CASSSLTDTQYF
-	TRBV29-1	TRBJ2-7	CSVETVKPYEQYF
TRBD2	TRBV5-1	TRBJ2-1	CASSPAPGGREQFF
TRBD1	TRBV30	TRBJ1-1	CAWSGQGWNEAFF
TRBD1	TRBV10-1	TRBJ2-1	CASSESPGTGGNEQFF
-	TRBV7-9	TRBJ2-2	CASSFAQGNTGELFF